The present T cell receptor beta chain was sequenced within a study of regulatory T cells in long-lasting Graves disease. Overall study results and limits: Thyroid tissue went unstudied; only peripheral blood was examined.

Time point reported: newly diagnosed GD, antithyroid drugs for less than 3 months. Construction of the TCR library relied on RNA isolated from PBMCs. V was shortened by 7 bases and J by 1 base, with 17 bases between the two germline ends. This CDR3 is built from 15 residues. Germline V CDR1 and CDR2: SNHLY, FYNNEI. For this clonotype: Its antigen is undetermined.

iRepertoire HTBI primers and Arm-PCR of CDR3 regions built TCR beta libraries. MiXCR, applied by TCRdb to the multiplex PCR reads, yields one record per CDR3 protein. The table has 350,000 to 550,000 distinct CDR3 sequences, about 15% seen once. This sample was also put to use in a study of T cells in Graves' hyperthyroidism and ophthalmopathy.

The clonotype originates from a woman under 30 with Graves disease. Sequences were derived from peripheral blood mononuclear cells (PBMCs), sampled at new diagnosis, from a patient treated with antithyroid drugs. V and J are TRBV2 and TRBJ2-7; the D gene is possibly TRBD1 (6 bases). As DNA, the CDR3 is TGTGCCAGCAAAACCGAGGCAGGGGAATCCTACGAGCAGTACTTC. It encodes CASKTEAGESYEQYF. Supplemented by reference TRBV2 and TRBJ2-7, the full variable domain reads EPEVTQTPSHQVTQMGQEVILRCVPISNHLYFYWYRQILGQKVEFLVSFYNNEISEKSEIFDDQFSVERPDGSNFTLKIRSTKLEDSAMYFCASKTEAGESYEQYFGPGTRLTVT.